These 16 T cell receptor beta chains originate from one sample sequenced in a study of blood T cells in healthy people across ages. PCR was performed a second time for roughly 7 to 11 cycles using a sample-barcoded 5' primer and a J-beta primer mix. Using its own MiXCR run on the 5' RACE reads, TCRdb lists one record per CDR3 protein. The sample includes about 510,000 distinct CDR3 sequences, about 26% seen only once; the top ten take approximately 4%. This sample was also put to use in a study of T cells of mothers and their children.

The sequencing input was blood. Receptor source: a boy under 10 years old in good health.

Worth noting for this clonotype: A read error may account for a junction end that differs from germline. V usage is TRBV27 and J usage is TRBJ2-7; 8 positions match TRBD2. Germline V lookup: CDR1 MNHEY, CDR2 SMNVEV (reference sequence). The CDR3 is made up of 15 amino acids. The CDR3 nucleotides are TGTGCCAGCAGTCCCCGGGGGGGCCCCACCTACGAGCAGCACTTC. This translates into CASSPRGGPTYEQHF.

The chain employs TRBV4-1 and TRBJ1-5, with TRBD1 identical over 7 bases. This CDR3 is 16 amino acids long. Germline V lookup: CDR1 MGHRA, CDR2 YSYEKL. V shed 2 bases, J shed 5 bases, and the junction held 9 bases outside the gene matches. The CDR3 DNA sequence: TGCGCCAGCAGCCAATCCCTCGACAGGGTCCATCAGCCCCAGCATTTT. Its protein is CASSQSLDRVHQPQHF.

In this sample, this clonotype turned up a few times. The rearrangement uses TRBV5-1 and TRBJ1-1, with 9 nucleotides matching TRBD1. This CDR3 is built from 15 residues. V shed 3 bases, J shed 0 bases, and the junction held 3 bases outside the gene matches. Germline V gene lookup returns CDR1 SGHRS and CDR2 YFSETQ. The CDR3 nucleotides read TGCGCCAGCAGCTCAGGGACAGGGATGAACACTGAAGCTTTCTTT. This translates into CASSSGTGMNTEAFF. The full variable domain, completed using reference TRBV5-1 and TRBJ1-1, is KAGVTQTPRYLIKTRGQQVTLSCSPISGHRSVSWYQQTPGQGLQFLFEYFSETQRNKGNFPGRFSGRQFSNSRSEMNVSTLELGDSALYLCASSSGTGMNTEAFFGQGTRLTVV.

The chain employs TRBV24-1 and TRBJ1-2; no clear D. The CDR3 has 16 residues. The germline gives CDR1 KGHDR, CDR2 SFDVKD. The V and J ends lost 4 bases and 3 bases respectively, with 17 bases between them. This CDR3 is CATSDPGREDYYGYTF. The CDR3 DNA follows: TGTGCCACCAGTGACCCGGGCAGAGAGGACTACTATGGCTACACCTTC.

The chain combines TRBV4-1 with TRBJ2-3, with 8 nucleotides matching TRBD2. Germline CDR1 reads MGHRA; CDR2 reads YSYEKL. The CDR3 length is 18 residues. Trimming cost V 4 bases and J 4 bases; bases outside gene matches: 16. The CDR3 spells CASSPAPGSGGSSDTQYF. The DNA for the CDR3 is TGCGCCAGCAGCCCTGCCCCGGGGAGCGGGGGAAGTTCAGATACGCAGTATTTT.

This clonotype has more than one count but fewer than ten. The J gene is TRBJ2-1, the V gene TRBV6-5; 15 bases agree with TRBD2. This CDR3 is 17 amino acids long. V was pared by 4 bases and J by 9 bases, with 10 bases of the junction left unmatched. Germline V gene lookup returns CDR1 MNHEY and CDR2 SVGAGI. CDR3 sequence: CASSSERTSGRVSEQFF. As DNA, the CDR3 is TGTGCCAGCAGTTCCGAACGGACTAGCGGGAGGGTGAGTGAGCAGTTCTTC.

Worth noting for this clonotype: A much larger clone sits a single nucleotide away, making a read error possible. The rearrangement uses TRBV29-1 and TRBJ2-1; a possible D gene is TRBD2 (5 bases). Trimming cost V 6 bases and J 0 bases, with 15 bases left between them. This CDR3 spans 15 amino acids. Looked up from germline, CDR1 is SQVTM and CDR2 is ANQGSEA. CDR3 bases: TGCAGCGTCCTTGGCGGGCGGGCCTCCTACAATGAGCAGTTCTTC. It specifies CSVLGGRASYNEQFF.

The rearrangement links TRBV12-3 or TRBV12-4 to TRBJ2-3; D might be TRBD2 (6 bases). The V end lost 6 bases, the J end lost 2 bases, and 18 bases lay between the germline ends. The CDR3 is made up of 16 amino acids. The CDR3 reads CASSTTPSDYTDTQYF. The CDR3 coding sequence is TGTGCCAGCAGCACTACCCCTAGCGATTACACAGATACGCAGTATTTT.

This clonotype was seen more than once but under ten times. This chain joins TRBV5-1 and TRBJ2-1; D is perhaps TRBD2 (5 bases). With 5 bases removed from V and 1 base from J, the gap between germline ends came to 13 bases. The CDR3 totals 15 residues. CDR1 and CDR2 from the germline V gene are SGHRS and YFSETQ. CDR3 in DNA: TGCGCCAGCAGACGGACTGTTGATTCCTACAATGAGCAGTTCTTC. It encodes CASRRTVDSYNEQFF.

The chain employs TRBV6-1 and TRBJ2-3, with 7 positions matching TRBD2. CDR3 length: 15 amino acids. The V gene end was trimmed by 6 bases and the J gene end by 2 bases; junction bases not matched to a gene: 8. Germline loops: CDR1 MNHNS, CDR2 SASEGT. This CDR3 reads CASRRGEVPTDTQYF. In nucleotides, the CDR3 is TGTGCCAGCAGACGGGGGGAGGTCCCCACAGATACGCAGTATTTT.

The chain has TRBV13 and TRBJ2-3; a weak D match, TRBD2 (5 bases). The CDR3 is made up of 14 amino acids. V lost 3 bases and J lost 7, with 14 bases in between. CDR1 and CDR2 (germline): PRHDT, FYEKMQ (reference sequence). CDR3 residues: CASSFDYLGNTQYF. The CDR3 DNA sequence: TGTGCCAGCAGCTTTGACTACCTCGGGAATACGCAGTATTTT.

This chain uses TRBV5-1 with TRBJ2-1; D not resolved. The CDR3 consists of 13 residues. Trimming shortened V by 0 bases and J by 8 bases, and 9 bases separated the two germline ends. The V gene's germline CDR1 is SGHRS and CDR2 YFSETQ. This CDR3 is CASSLANGHEQFF. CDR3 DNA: TGCGCCAGCAGCTTGGCCAACGGTCATGAGCAGTTCTTC.

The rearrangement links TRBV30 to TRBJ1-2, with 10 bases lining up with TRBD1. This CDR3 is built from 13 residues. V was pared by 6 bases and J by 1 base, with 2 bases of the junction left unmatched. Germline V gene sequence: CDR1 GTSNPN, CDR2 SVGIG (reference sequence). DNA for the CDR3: TGTGCCTGCTGGACAGGGGGTAACTATGGCTACACCTTC. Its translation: CACWTGGNYGYTF.

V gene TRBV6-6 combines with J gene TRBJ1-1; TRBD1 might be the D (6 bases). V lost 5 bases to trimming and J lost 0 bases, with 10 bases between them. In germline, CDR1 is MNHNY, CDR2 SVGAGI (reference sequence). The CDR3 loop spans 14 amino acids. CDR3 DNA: TGTGCCAGCAGTCCGCGACAGGTGAACACTGAAGCTTTCTTT. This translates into CASSPRQVNTEAFF.

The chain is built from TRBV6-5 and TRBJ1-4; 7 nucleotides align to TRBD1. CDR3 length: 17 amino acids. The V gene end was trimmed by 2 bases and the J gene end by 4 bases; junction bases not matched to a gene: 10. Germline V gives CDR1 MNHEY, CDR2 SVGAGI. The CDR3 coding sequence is TGTGCCAGCAGTTACATTTACGTGGGGACAGTTAATGAAAAACTGTTTTTT. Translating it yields CASSYIYVGTVNEKLFF.

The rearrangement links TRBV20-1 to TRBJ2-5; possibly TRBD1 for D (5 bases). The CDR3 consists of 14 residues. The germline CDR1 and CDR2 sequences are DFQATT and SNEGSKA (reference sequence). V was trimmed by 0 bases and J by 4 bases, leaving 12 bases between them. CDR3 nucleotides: TGCAGTGCTAGAGATCTAGGGGCGAGAGAGACCCAGTACTTC. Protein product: CSARDLGARETQYF.